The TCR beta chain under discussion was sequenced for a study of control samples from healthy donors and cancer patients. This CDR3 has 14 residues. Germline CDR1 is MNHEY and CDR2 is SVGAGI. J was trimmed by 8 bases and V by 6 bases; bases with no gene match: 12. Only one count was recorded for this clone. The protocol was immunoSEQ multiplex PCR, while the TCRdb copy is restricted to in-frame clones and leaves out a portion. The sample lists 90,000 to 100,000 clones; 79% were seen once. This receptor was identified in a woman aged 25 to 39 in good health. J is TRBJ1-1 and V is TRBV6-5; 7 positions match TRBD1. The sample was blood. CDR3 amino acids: CASSRDRSDAEAFF. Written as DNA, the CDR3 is TGTGCCAGCAGCCGGGACAGATCCGACGCGGAAGCTTTCTTT.